Below are 32 T cell receptor beta chains sequenced from a single sample in a study of T cells in Graves' hyperthyroidism and ophthalmopathy. RNA transcripts gave rise to amplified TCR beta CDR3 regions. When the TCR CDR3 underwent first-round RT-PCR, the HTBI primer set was used. TCRdb processed the multiplex PCR reads anew with MiXCR; each CDR3 protein has one entry. Of under 550,000 distinct CDR3 sequences in the sample, 15% to 20% were seen once. The sample was blood. The origin of the receptors is a man aged 35-49 years with Graves' ophthalmopathy.

This clonotype has more than one count but fewer than ten. The J gene is TRBJ2-3, the V gene TRBV4-2; D is unclear. With 4 bases removed from V and 4 bases from J, the gap between germline ends came to 9 bases. The CDR3 is 13 residues long. Germline CDR1 reads LGHNA; CDR2 reads YNFKEQ. In DNA, the CDR3 is TGTGCCAGCAGCCCCCGGCTGTCAGATACGCAGTATTTT. Translated, it gives CASSPRLSDTQYF.

This clonotype was observed at least ten times. V gene TRBV3-1 combines with J gene TRBJ1-2; D remains ambiguous. The V and J ends lost 1 base and 0 bases respectively, with 6 bases between them. Germline values: CDR1 LGHDT, CDR2 YNNKEL (reference sequence). CDR3 size: 14 residues. CDR3: CASSQGTANYGYTF. CDR3 sequence (DNA): TGTGCCAGCAGCCAAGGGACGGCTAACTATGGCTACACCTTC.

This clonotype appeared a few times. A much larger clone is a single base away; this may be a read error. This likely comes from a read error, as the CDR3 has no conserved phenylalanine or tryptophan at its end. The chain recombines TRBV28 with TRBJ2-7; D ambiguous. Germline CDR1 and CDR2: MDHEN and SYDVKM. V lost 3 bases, J lost 3 bases, and 6 bases lay in between. The CDR3 totals 12 residues. Written as DNA, the CDR3 is TGTGCCAGCAGTTTCTACAACTACGAGCAGTACTCC. Its protein is CASSFYNYEQYS.

The V call is TRBV3-1, the J call TRBJ2-7; D remains ambiguous. The length of the CDR3 is 17 residues. CDR1 and CDR2 (germline): LGHDT, YNNKEL (reference sequence). The V end lost 4 bases, the J end lost 1 base, and 20 bases lay between the germline ends. The CDR3 nucleotides are TGTGCCAGCAGCCCATTTTCTCCTCTAGGAATTTCCTACGAGCAGTACTTC. Protein product: CASSPFSPLGISYEQYF.

The rearrangement joins TRBV19 to TRBJ1-2; 8 bases fit TRBD1. V lost 5 bases, J lost 4 bases, and 9 bases stayed unmatched. This CDR3 contains 15 residues. Germline V gives CDR1 LNHDA, CDR2 SQIVND (reference sequence). The CDR3 region is CASSGGTGGIYGYTF. For the CDR3, the DNA is TGTGCCAGTAGTGGAGGGACAGGAGGAATCTATGGCTACACCTTC.

This chain connects TRBV18 to TRBJ1-1, with 9 nucleotides matching TRBD1. V gave up 6 bases and J gave up 3 bases; unmatched junction bases: 5. The germline V gene encodes CDR1 KGHSH and CDR2 LQKENI. The CDR3 is 14 amino acids. CDR3 loop: CASSRGQGYTEAFF. The DNA for the CDR3 is TGTGCCAGCTCCCGGGGACAGGGATACACTGAAGCTTTCTTT.

This clonotype came up many times. The chain joins TRBV3-1 to TRBJ2-1, with D hard to call. Germline V gives CDR1 LGHDT, CDR2 YNNKEL (reference sequence). This CDR3 is 14 amino acids long. V shed 4 bases and J shed 0 bases, with 7 bases lying between them. The CDR3 loop is CASSRLSSYNEQFF. In DNA, the CDR3 is TGTGCCAGCAGCCGACTCAGCTCCTACAATGAGCAGTTCTTC.

This clonotype was detected ten times or more. The chain employs TRBV30 and TRBJ2-7; D unresolved. V lost 5 bases and J lost 0, with 5 bases in between. Germline assignment: CDR1 GTSNPN and CDR2 SVGIG (reference sequence). CDR3 length: 11 amino acids. CDR3 sequence (DNA): TGTGCCTGGGGCCGCTCCTACGAGCAGTACTTC. Amino acids: CAWGRSYEQYF. The variable domain in full, completed from reference TRBV30 and TRBJ2-7, reads SQTIHQWPATLVQPVGSPLSLECTVEGTSNPNLYWYRQAAGRGLQLLFYSVGIGQISSEVPQNLSASRPQDRQFILSSKKLLLSDSGFYLCAWGRSYEQYFGPGTRLTVT.

The chain links TRBV9 to TRBJ2-1, with D possibly being TRBD1 or TRBD2 (5 bases each). The length of the CDR3 is 15 residues. The germline gives CDR1 SGDLS, CDR2 YYNGEE. The V end was cut by 3 bases, the J end by 10 bases, with 20 bases between. CDR3: CASSGEGTLALEQFF. The CDR3 bases are TGTGCCAGCAGCGGAGAAGGGACCCTTGCGTTAGAGCAGTTCTTC.

V is TRBV9 and J is TRBJ2-1; D may be TRBD1 or TRBD2 (5 bases each). Between the trimmed V and J ends, which lost 1 base and 5 bases, there was a span of 16 bases. The CDR3 has 16 residues. CDR1 and CDR2 (germline): SGDLS, YYNGEE. CDR3 DNA: TGTGCCAGCAGCGTATCACCGGGACCCTCAAACAATGAGCAGTTCTTC. As protein: CASSVSPGPSNNEQFF.

This clonotype was seen many times. The chain carries TRBV6-1 and TRBJ1-1, with a possible D match to TRBD1 (6 bases). CDR3 length: 16 residues. Between the trimmed V and J ends, which lost 8 bases and 1 base, there was a span of 20 bases. The germline V gene encodes CDR1 MNHNS and CDR2 SASEGT. The CDR3 spells CASPPPGDRPNTEAFF. CDR3 sequence (DNA): TGTGCCAGCCCCCCGCCAGGCGACAGGCCGAACACTGAAGCTTTCTTT.

This clonotype was detected ten times or more. This sequence joins TRBV27 and TRBJ1-2; D not resolved. Germline V lookup: CDR1 MNHEY, CDR2 SMNVEV (reference sequence). Trimming stripped 1 base from V and 5 bases from J, with 11 bases between. CDR3 length equals 14 residues. The CDR3 is CASSLYGILYGYTF. DNA of the CDR3: TGTGCCAGCAGTTTATACGGGATCCTGTATGGCTACACCTTC.

This clonotype was detected ten times or more. The V call is TRBV12-3 or TRBV12-4, the J call TRBJ2-7; a weak D match, TRBD1 (6 bases). This CDR3 contains 15 residues. V lost 4 bases and J 1 base, leaving 14 bases between the germline ends. The DNA of the CDR3 is TGTGCCAGCAGTTCCTCGACAGGTACTTCCTACGAGCAGTACTTC. It specifies CASSSSTGTSYEQYF.

This clonotype was seen more than once but under ten times. The chain has TRBV29-1 and TRBJ2-5, with TRBD2 matching over 7 bases. V trimming: 3 bases; J trimming: 1 base; junction bases outside the gene matches: 2. Germline V gene lookup returns CDR1 SQVTM and CDR2 ANQGSEA. This CDR3 comprises 13 residues. CDR3 DNA sequence: TGCAGCGTTGAGGCTAGCGGCCAAGAGACCCAGTACTTC. It is translated as CSVEASGQETQYF.

Concerning this clonotype itself: Mismatch with germline at one junction end may stem from a read error. V usage is TRBV7-2 and J usage is TRBJ1-5; D not resolved. CDR1 and CDR2 (germline): SGHTA, FQGNSA. The CDR3 has 16 residues. For the CDR3, the DNA is TGTGCCAGCAGCTCCACAGCAGGACGAAGCAATCAGCCCCGGCATTTT. Its translation is CASSSTAGRSNQPRHF.

The chain combines TRBV7-9 with TRBJ1-6, with 9 bases matching TRBD1. The CDR3 runs to 16 residues. Looked up from germline, CDR1 is SEHNR and CDR2 is FQNEAQ (reference sequence). V shed 5 bases and J 10 bases; nucleotides not matched to a gene: 12. Here the CDR3 reads CASSQGFGQGRSPLHF. Here the CDR3 DNA reads TGTGCCAGCAGCCAGGGGTTTGGACAGGGGAGGTCACCCCTCCACTTT.

The chain links TRBV6-1 to TRBJ1-2; 7 bases are a match to TRBD1. The germline V gene has CDR1 MNHNS and CDR2 SASEGT. J gave up 2 bases and V 9 bases, and 9 bases lay outside the gene matches. The CDR3 is 14 amino acids. The CDR3 nucleotides read TGTGCCAGTAACGAGGACAGGTCGAACTATGGCTACACCTTC. It specifies CASNEDRSNYGYTF.

In regard to this clonotype: A much larger clone is a single base away; this may be a read error. The chain combines TRBV12-3 or TRBV12-4 with TRBJ2-5, with 9 bases lining up with TRBD1. V lost 3 bases, J lost 7 bases, and 9 bases stayed unmatched. This CDR3 has 15 amino acids. CDR3 region: CASSFTGQGIGTQYF. The CDR3 DNA reads as TGTGCCAGCAGTTTCACCGGACAGGGGATAGGGACCCAGTACTTC.

V usage is TRBV7-9 and J usage is TRBJ2-1; 10 bases align to TRBD2. Per the germline V gene, CDR1 is SEHNR and CDR2 is FQNEAQ (reference sequence). The V segment lost 2 bases and the J segment 3 bases; nucleotides outside the gene matches: 4. CDR3 length: 16 residues. The CDR3 reads CASSLWTSGLYNEQFF. In nucleotides, the CDR3 is TGTGCCAGCAGCTTATGGACTAGCGGACTCTACAATGAGCAGTTCTTC.

V and J are TRBV28 and TRBJ1-5; D gene unclear. Trimming removed 1 base from V and 0 bases from J, with 13 bases in between. Germline V gives CDR1 MDHEN, CDR2 SYDVKM. This CDR3 region has 17 residues. Here the CDR3 reads CASSLSPPSYSNQPQHF. CDR3 sequence (DNA): TGTGCCAGCAGTTTATCCCCCCCAAGCTATAGCAATCAGCCCCAGCATTTT.

The genes are TRBV30 and TRBJ2-7, with D possibly matching TRBD1 (5 bases). This CDR3 spans 11 amino acids. Germline V gene sequence: CDR1 GTSNPN, CDR2 SVGIG (reference sequence). With 3 bases removed from V and 6 bases from J, the gap between germline ends came to 9 bases. The CDR3 here is CAWSRRGEQYF. Here the CDR3 DNA reads TGTGCCTGGAGCCGTAGGGGCGAGCAGTACTTC.

This clonotype was counted many times. The V gene is TRBV28, the J gene TRBJ1-2, with D possibly TRBD1 on 6 matching bases. CDR1 is MDHEN and CDR2 is SYDVKM in the germline V gene. The CDR3 consists of 16 residues. V was pared by 3 bases and J by 6 bases, with 20 bases between. The CDR3 DNA is TGTGCCAGCAGTTTCGGCGGGTTGGACAGTTTCGATGGCTACACCTTC. It encodes CASSFGGLDSFDGYTF.

This clonotype was observed many times. The chain recombines TRBV2 with TRBJ1-3; D remains ambiguous. The CDR3 consists of 13 residues. The V end was cut by 8 bases, the J end by 2 bases, with 10 bases between. CDR1 SNHLY and CDR2 FYNNEI come from the germline V gene. Here the CDR3 reads CASHEDTGNTIYF. DNA for the CDR3: TGTGCCAGCCACGAAGACACTGGAAACACCATATATTTT.

This chain joins TRBV9 and TRBJ2-1, with D maybe TRBD1 (5 bases). Germline values: CDR1 SGDLS, CDR2 YYNGEE. Between the trimmed V and J ends, which lost 4 bases and 2 bases, there was a span of 19 bases. The CDR3 length is 17 residues. DNA for the CDR3: TGTGCCAGCAGCACCCCACAGGTTACCAAGACCTACAATGAGCAGTTCTTC. It specifies CASSTPQVTKTYNEQFF.

The gene calls are TRBV3-1 and TRBJ2-7; D is possibly TRBD1 (5 bases). Trimming pared 3 bases from V and 2 bases from J, leaving 20 bases between. The CDR3 has 17 amino acids. Germline V CDR1 and CDR2: LGHDT, YNNKEL (reference sequence). CDR3 residues: CASSHRRGAASTYEQYF. In DNA form, the CDR3 reads TGTGCCAGCAGCCATCGAAGGGGTGCAGCCAGTACCTACGAGCAGTACTTC.

This clonotype has just a few counts. The CDR3, as DNA: TGTGCCAGTACCCGCGGAGGAACTGGAAACACCATATATTTT. It translates to CASTRGGTGNTIYF. V is TRBV19 and J is TRBJ1-3; no reliable D call. The V gene lost 7 bases and the J gene lost 2 bases, with 12 bases spanning the gap. In germline, CDR1 is LNHDA, CDR2 SQIVND (reference sequence). There are 14 residues in the CDR3.

This clonotype was counted a few times. The chain combines TRBV6-2 or TRBV6-3 with TRBJ1-4; D unclear. The CDR3 is made up of 15 amino acids. Germline V gene lookup returns CDR1 MNHEY and CDR2 SVGEGT. Trimming stripped 6 bases from V and 5 bases from J, with 16 bases between. The CDR3: CASSPHRMGNEKLFF. In DNA form, the CDR3 reads TGTGCCAGCAGCCCACACCGAATGGGGAATGAAAAACTGTTTTTT.

This clonotype was recorded at least ten times. V gene TRBV3-1 combines with J gene TRBJ2-7; the D is unclear. Germline CDR1 reads LGHDT; CDR2 reads YNNKEL (reference sequence). V was cut by 1 base and J by 9 bases, with 16 bases left in between. There are 14 residues in the CDR3. The CDR3 region is CASSQGAGPTAQYF. The CDR3 region has the DNA TGTGCCAGCAGCCAAGGCGCCGGACCTACGGCGCAGTACTTC.

The J gene is TRBJ2-3, the V gene TRBV5-1, with D tentatively TRBD2 (5 bases). The CDR3 loop spans 18 amino acids. CDR1 SGHRS and CDR2 YFSETQ come from the germline V gene. Trimming removed 0 bases from V and 0 bases from J, with 17 bases in between. The CDR3 protein is CASSLGGSPRTSTDTQYF. The CDR3 DNA sequence: TGCGCCAGCAGCTTGGGGGGTAGCCCAAGGACTAGCACAGATACGCAGTATTTT.

The chain carries TRBV20-1 and TRBJ1-1; the D gene is possibly TRBD1 (5 bases). Trimming took off 3 bases at V and 0 bases at J, with 23 bases between the two ends. CDR1 and CDR2 from the germline V gene are DFQATT and SNEGSKA (reference sequence). There are 18 residues in the CDR3. The CDR3 region is CSARPINRDLTMNTEAFF. CDR3 bases: TGCAGTGCTAGGCCCATAAACCGGGACCTTACTATGAACACTGAAGCTTTCTTT.

The chain links TRBV30 to TRBJ2-7, with D unresolved. The CDR3 covers 13 residues. V was trimmed by 2 bases and J by 7 bases, leaving 15 bases between them. The germline V gene has CDR1 GTSNPN and CDR2 SVGIG (reference sequence). This CDR3 reads CAWSRAGTAEQYF. The CDR3 coding sequence is TGTGCCTGGAGTAGGGCCGGTACTGCTGAGCAGTACTTC. Variable domain in full (rest from reference TRBV30 and TRBJ2-7): SQTIHQWPATLVQPVGSPLSLECTVEGTSNPNLYWYRQAAGRGLQLLFYSVGIGQISSEVPQNLSASRPQDRQFILSSKKLLLSDSGFYLCAWSRAGTAEQYFGPGTRLTVT.

This clonotype was picked up a small number of times. The gene calls are TRBV27 and TRBJ1-5, with no clear D. The V end was cut by 3 bases, the J end by 5 bases, with 8 bases between. This CDR3 comprises 13 residues. The germline V gene has CDR1 MNHEY and CDR2 SMNVEV (reference sequence). Here the CDR3 reads CASSLGMYQPQHF. CDR3 coding DNA: TGTGCCAGCAGTTTGGGGATGTATCAGCCCCAGCATTTT.